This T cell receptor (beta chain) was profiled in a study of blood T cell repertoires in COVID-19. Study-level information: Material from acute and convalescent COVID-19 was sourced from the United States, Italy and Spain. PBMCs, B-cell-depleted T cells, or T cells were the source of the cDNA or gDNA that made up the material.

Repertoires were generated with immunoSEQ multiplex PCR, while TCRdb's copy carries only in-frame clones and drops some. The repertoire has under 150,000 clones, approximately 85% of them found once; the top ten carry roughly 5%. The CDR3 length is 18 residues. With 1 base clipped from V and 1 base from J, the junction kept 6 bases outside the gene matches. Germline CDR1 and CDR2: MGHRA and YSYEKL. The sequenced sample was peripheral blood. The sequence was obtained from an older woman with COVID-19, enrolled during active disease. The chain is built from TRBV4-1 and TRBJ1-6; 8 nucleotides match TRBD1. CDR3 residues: CASSQVAGGESYNSPLHF. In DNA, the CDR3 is TGCGCCAGCAGCCAAGTAGCAGGGGGCGAATCCTATAATTCACCCCTCCACTTT.